These 14 T cell receptor beta chains were all obtained from the same sample, sequenced in a study of shared clonotypes between healthy human individuals. CD8 cells classed as naive were CD45RO-negative and positively selected for CCR7, excluding terminally differentiated effector memory CD45RA+ cells. Some clones are missing from TCRdb's copy, which holds only in-frame ones; the method was immunoSEQ multiplex PCR. The table lists around 580,000 clones, 95% to 98% of them singletons. Sequencing was carried out using naive CD8+ T cells sorted from blood. These receptors were obtained from a man aged 30 to 45 in good health.

V gene TRBV7-9 combines with J gene TRBJ2-7, with D possibly being TRBD2 (5 bases). Trimming removed 3 bases from V and 6 bases from J, with 9 bases in between. CDR1 and CDR2 from the germline V gene are SEHNR and FQNEAQ (reference sequence). The CDR3 spans 12 residues. The CDR3 is CASSFSGSEQYF. CDR3 nucleotide sequence: TGTGCCAGCAGCTTTAGTGGGAGCGAGCAGTACTTC.

V is TRBV28 and J is TRBJ2-7, with 8 nucleotides matching TRBD1. The CDR3 is 13 residues long. Looked up from germline, CDR1 is MDHEN and CDR2 is SYDVKM. Trimming at V came to 6 bases and at J to 4 bases, leaving 5 bases not matched to a gene. CDR3 loop: CASRQGARYEQYF. The CDR3 DNA sequence: TGTGCCAGCAGGCAGGGGGCGCGGTACGAGCAGTACTTC.

On this clone: Other DNA sequences in this sample translate to the same CDR3. The chain couples TRBV11-2 to TRBJ2-1, with TRBD2 matching over 9 bases. Germline CDR1 SGHAT, CDR2 FQNNGV. The CDR3 contains 15 residues. Trimming took 4 bases from V and 4 from J; bases not matched to a gene: 5. The DNA for the CDR3 is TGTGCCAGCAGCTCAACGAGCGGGAGGTACAATGAGCAGTTCTTC. It is translated as CASSSTSGRYNEQFF.

Of note for this clone: Other nucleotide sequences in the sample specify the same CDR3. This sequence joins TRBV4-1 and TRBJ2-7; 8 bases are a match to TRBD2. The V gene end was trimmed by 3 bases and the J gene end by 5 bases; junction bases not matched to a gene: 3. The length of the CDR3 is 13 residues. Germline CDR1 MGHRA, CDR2 YSYEKL. The CDR3 DNA reads as TGCGCCAGCAGCCACCCGGGGGGGGACGAGCAGTACTTC. It yields the protein CASSHPGGDEQYF.

Turning to this clone: The same CDR3 is also encoded by other DNA sequences in this sample. This rearrangement joins TRBV27 to TRBJ2-7, with D possibly called TRBD1 or TRBD2 (5 bases each). The V gene lost 2 bases and the J gene lost 3 bases, with 8 bases spanning the gap. Germline-derived CDR1 and CDR2 are MNHEY and SMNVEV (reference sequence). The length of the CDR3 is 13 residues. The CDR3 loop reads CASSLGGNYEQYF. CDR3 DNA: TGTGCCAGCAGTTTAGGGGGTAACTACGAGCAGTACTTC.

The rearrangement uses TRBV15 and TRBJ2-7; 9 bases are a match to TRBD1. The trim removed 5 bases at V and 5 bases at J, leaving 7 bases unmatched. The CDR3 length is 14 residues. Germline V CDR1 and CDR2: LNHNV, YYDKDF (reference sequence). DNA for the CDR3: TGTGCCACCAGCGGCGGGACAGGGCGCAACGAGCAGTACTTC. Protein sequence: CATSGGTGRNEQYF.

The chain uses TRBV6-1 and TRBJ2-1; D is possibly TRBD1 (8 bases). Germline CDR1 MNHNS, CDR2 SASEGT. The V gene lost 7 bases and the J gene lost 3 bases, with 16 bases spanning the gap. The CDR3 length is 15 residues. The CDR3 here is CASTPDREGYNEQFF. The CDR3 DNA sequence: TGTGCCAGCACCCCGGACAGGGAGGGCTACAATGAGCAGTTCTTC.

The chain couples TRBV7-8 to TRBJ1-4; TRBD1 might be the D (5 bases). V lost 1 base and J lost 8, with 14 bases in between. Germline assignment: CDR1 SGHVS and CDR2 FQNEAQ. The CDR3 is 15 amino acids. CDR3 in DNA: TGTGCCAGCAGCTTAGAGGGAGGGGCGGGCGAAAAACTGTTTTTT. It translates to CASSLEGGAGEKLFF.

The gene calls are TRBV12-2 and TRBJ2-7. TRBV12-2 is reported as a pseudogene. The CDR3 has 13 amino acids. CDR3 DNA sequence: TGTGCAAGTCGTGGAAAGAGCTCCTACGAGCAGTACTTC. It is translated as CASRGKSSYEQYF.

The chain is built from TRBV5-5 and TRBJ2-7; D unresolved. The CDR3 is 13 residues long. V lost 0 bases and J lost 1, with 5 bases in between. CDR1 SGHKS and CDR2 YYEKEE come from the germline V gene (reference sequence). As DNA, the CDR3 is TGTGCCAGCAGCTTGGCAGTTTCCTACGAGCAGTACTTC. Amino acid sequence: CASSLAVSYEQYF.

The chain carries TRBV27 and TRBJ2-2; 7 bases agree with TRBD2. The CDR3 is 16 residues long. The ends lost 8 bases at V and 2 bases at J; junction bases unmatched: 11. The germline gives CDR1 MNHEY, CDR2 SMNVEV (reference sequence). The CDR3 bases are TGTGCCAGCGGGCGGGTTAGCGGGCCAAACACCGGGGAGCTGTTTTTT. Protein product: CASGRVSGPNTGELFF.

The chain uses TRBV27 and TRBJ2-1; D gene uncertain. V was pared by 0 bases and J by 1 base, with 7 bases between. This CDR3 spans 15 amino acids. Germline lookup yields CDR1 MNHEY and CDR2 SMNVEV (reference sequence). As DNA, the CDR3 is TGTGCCAGCAGTTTATCACCTCCGTCCTACAATGAGCAGTTCTTC. It translates to CASSLSPPSYNEQFF.

The sample holds one count of this clone. The chain recombines TRBV5-4 with TRBJ1-5; D is perhaps TRBD1 (6 bases). CDR3 length: 15 amino acids. The V end was cut by 5 bases, the J end by 4 bases, with 16 bases between. Germline lookup yields CDR1 SGHNT and CDR2 YYREEE (reference sequence). CDR3 sequence (DNA): TGTGCCAGCAGATTCGACAGGCAGGATAATCAGCCCCAGCATTTT. Amino acids: CASRFDRQDNQPQHF.

The rearrangement links TRBV13 to TRBJ2-5; 10 bases match TRBD1. After removal of 3 bases from V and 0 bases from J, the junction contained 13 bases not matched to a gene. This CDR3 has 19 amino acids. In germline, CDR1 is PRHDT, CDR2 FYEKMQ (reference sequence). CDR3 loop: CASSFPLQPGQGYQETQYF. CDR3 nucleotides: TGTGCCAGCAGCTTTCCTCTTCAGCCGGGACAGGGGTACCAAGAGACCCAGTACTTC.